This T cell receptor beta chain comes out of a study of blood T cells in healthy people across ages. Study conclusions and caveats: Age brought a roughly linear fall in TCR beta diversity measured per million T cells.

Of note for this clonotype: Antigen specificity is unknown.

The CDR3 contains 15 residues. Germline V CDR1 and CDR2: SEHNR, FQNEAQ (reference sequence). The V and J ends lost 5 bases and 3 bases respectively, with 16 bases between them. With a J-beta primer mix and a sample-barcoded 5' primer, a second PCR ran about 7 to 11 cycles. All samples gave at least 2.5 million CDR3-containing paired-end reads. Each CDR3 protein gets one entry after TCRdb re-called the 5' RACE reads with MiXCR. The table records roughly 680,000 distinct CDR3 sequences, roughly 21% of them present only once. The chain carries TRBV7-9 and TRBJ1-2; D remains unclear. The TCR was taken from a man between 65 and 85 years old in good health. The sample taken for sequencing was blood. CDR3 residues: CASSPDKGRHYGYTF. DNA for the CDR3: TGTGCCAGCAGCCCAGACAAGGGCCGGCACTATGGCTACACCTTC.